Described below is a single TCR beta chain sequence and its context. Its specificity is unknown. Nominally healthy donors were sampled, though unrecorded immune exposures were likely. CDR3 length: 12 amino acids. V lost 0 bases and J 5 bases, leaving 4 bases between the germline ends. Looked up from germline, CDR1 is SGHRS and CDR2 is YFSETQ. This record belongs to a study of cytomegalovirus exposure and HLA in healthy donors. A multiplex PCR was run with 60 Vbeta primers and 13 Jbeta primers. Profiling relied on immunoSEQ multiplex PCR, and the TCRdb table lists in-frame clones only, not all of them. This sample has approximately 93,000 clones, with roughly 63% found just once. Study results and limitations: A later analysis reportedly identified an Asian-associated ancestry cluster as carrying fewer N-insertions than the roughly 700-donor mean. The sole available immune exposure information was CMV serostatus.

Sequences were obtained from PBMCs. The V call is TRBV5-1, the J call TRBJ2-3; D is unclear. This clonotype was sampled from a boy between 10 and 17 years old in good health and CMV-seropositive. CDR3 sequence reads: CASSLGRDTQYF. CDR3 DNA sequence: TGCGCCAGCAGCTTGGGTAGAGATACGCAGTATTTT.